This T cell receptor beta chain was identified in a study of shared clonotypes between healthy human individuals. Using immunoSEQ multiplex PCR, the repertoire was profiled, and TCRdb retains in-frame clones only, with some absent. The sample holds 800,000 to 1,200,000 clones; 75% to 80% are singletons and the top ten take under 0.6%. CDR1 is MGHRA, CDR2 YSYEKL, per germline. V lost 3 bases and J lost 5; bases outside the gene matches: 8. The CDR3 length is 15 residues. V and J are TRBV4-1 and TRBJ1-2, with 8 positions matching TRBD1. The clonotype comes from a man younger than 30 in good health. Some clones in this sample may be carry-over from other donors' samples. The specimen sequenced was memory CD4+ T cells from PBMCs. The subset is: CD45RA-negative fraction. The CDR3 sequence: CASSQTTGVGYGYTF. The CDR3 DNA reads TGCGCCAGCAGCCAGACGACAGGGGTGGGGTATGGCTACACCTTC.